What follows are 24 T cell receptor beta chains derived from one specimen sequenced in a study of blood T cell repertoires in COVID-19. Sequenced by immunoSEQ multiplex PCR; TCRdb stores in-frame clones only, minus some. The sample holds roughly 100,000 clones, around 82% seen once. The sequenced sample was peripheral blood. The receptors originated from a human donor in a cohort sampled during active or convalescent COVID-19.

The chain carries TRBV24-1 and TRBJ1-1; a possible D gene is TRBD1 (5 bases). This CDR3 has 16 amino acids. The V gene's germline CDR1 is KGHDR and CDR2 SFDVKD. Trimming removed 2 bases from V and 5 bases from J, with 17 bases in between. CDR3 nucleotides: TGTGCCACCAGTGATTCCCGGGGGGGGACCGGGACTGAAGCTTTCTTT. Protein sequence: CATSDSRGGTGTEAFF.

The CDR3 nucleotides are TGCGCCAGCAGTGAGACAGGGGTAGATAATTCACCCCTCCACTTT. This gives the protein CASSETGVDNSPLHF. V usage is TRBV10-2 and J usage is TRBJ1-6; 7 bases agree with TRBD1. With V trimmed by 2 bases and J by 5 bases, 3 bases remained unmatched. This CDR3 spans 15 amino acids. The germline gives CDR1 WSHSY, CDR2 SAAADI.

The chain carries TRBV19 and TRBJ1-5, with D possibly being TRBD1 (5 bases). CDR3 length: 14 amino acids. V lost 3 bases and J 5 bases, leaving 11 bases between the germline ends. Germline V lookup: CDR1 LNHDA, CDR2 SQIVND (reference sequence). CDR3 sequence: CASSMQGPHQPQHF. The CDR3 DNA is TGTGCCAGTAGTATGCAGGGTCCCCATCAGCCCCAGCATTTT.

The rearrangement links TRBV5-1 to TRBJ2-2; D is undetermined. Looked up from germline, CDR1 is SGHRS and CDR2 is YFSETQ. The CDR3 has 15 amino acids. The germline V and J ends were trimmed by 4 bases and 2 bases, with 12 bases remaining between them. The CDR3 DNA reads TGCGCCAGCAGCCCCGCCAGTTACAACACCGGGGAGCTGTTTTTT. The encoded protein is CASSPASYNTGELFF.

The chain has TRBV24-1 and TRBJ1-2; no clear D gene. Deletions cut 3 bases from V and 8 bases from J, with 18 bases between. CDR3 length: 15 amino acids. Per germline, CDR1 KGHDR and CDR2 SFDVKD. In DNA form, the CDR3 reads TGTGCCACCAGTGATCCCCTAAGTACCTCCGAAGGCTACACCTTC. This sequence encodes CATSDPLSTSEGYTF.

This chain connects TRBV28 to TRBJ2-4; TRBD2 matches 11 bases. The CDR3 runs 16 residues. The trim removed 1 base at V and 4 bases at J, leaving 3 bases unmatched. Germline lookup yields CDR1 MDHEN and CDR2 SYDVKM. Here the CDR3 reads CASSLSASGGKNIQYF. CDR3 bases: TGTGCCAGCAGTTTATCGGCTAGCGGGGGGAAAAACATTCAGTACTTC. The full variable domain, rest sourced from reference TRBV28 and TRBJ2-4, is DVKVTQSSRYLVKRTGEKVFLECVQDMDHENMFWYRQDPGLGLRLIYFSYDVKMKEKGDIPEGYSVSREKKERFSLILESASTNQTSMYLCASSLSASGGKNIQYFGAGTRLSVL.

V usage is TRBV5-1 and J usage is TRBJ2-5; no definite D call. The germline V gene encodes CDR1 SGHRS and CDR2 YFSETQ. V was trimmed by 2 bases and J by 3 bases, leaving 8 bases between them. The CDR3 covers 13 residues. The CDR3 here is CASSFQVEETQYF. CDR3 nucleotide sequence: TGCGCCAGCAGCTTCCAGGTTGAAGAGACCCAGTACTTC. Supplemented by reference TRBV5-1 and TRBJ2-5, the full variable domain reads KAGVTQTPRYLIKTRGQQVTLSCSPISGHRSVSWYQQTPGQGLQFLFEYFSETQRNKGNFPGRFSGRQFSNSRSEMNVSTLELGDSALYLCASSFQVEETQYFGPGTRLLVL.

The chain joins TRBV4-2 to TRBJ2-3, with D tentatively TRBD2 (7 bases). Germline V gives CDR1 LGHNA, CDR2 YNFKEQ. The CDR3 sequence is 16 residues long. Trimming cost V 0 bases and J 4 bases, with 14 bases left between them. CDR3 coding DNA: TGTGCCAGCAGCCAAGAGGGGGGGGCGAGGGCAGATACGCAGTATTTT. This codes for CASSQEGGARADTQYF.

This chain connects TRBV5-1 to TRBJ2-3; 10 positions agree with TRBD2. Germline CDR1 SGHRS, CDR2 YFSETQ. The CDR3 is 16 amino acids. V lost 4 bases and J lost 2; bases outside the gene matches: 7. This chain's CDR3 is CASSPSSGGSTDTQYF. In nucleotides, the CDR3 is TGCGCCAGCAGCCCGTCTAGCGGGGGTTCCACAGATACGCAGTATTTT.

The J gene is TRBJ1-2, the V gene TRBV19, with TRBD1 matching over 8 bases. Germline V lookup: CDR1 LNHDA, CDR2 SQIVND (reference sequence). The CDR3 extends over 16 amino acids. The trim removed 3 bases at V and 1 base at J, leaving 7 bases unmatched. CDR3: CASSIAGTGSNYGYTF. The CDR3 bases are TGTGCCAGTAGTATCGCCGGGACAGGTAGTAACTATGGCTACACCTTC.

The gene calls are TRBV21-1 and TRBJ2-4; TRBD1 reflects the table's D call only, with no check against the DNA. TRBV21-1 is designated a pseudogene. CDR3 size: 16 residues. CDR3 nucleotides: TGTGCCAGCAGCAAGGGACAGGGGGAAGCCAAAAACATTCAGTACTTC. This gives the protein CASSKGQGEAKNIQYF.

This clone was found many times. V usage is TRBV11-2 and J usage is TRBJ2-7; D is ambiguous. The V end lost 1 base, the J end lost 5 bases, and 3 bases lay between the germline ends. From germline, CDR1 is SGHAT and CDR2 FQNNGV. The CDR3 sequence is 11 residues long. Here the CDR3 reads CASSLAHEQYF. DNA for the CDR3: TGTGCCAGCAGCTTAGCTCACGAGCAGTACTTC.

The chain combines TRBV11-3 with TRBJ2-1, with D possibly matching TRBD2 (5 bases). CDR1 SGHNT and CDR2 YENEEA come from the germline V gene. The CDR3 totals 15 residues. V shed 5 bases and J shed 0 bases, with 11 bases lying between them. The CDR3 is CASSGPGGSYNEQFF. CDR3 nucleotides: TGTGCCAGCAGCGGACCAGGAGGCTCCTACAATGAGCAGTTCTTC.

This clone came up a few times. CDR3 protein: CASSETGEETQYF. CDR3 bases: TGTGCCAGCAGCGAGACAGGTGAAGAGACCCAGTACTTC. This sequence joins TRBV9 and TRBJ2-5, with a tentative D call TRBD1 (6 bases). The V end was cut by 3 bases, the J end by 3 bases, with 9 bases between. CDR1 is SGDLS and CDR2 is YYNGEE in the germline V gene. The CDR3 spans 13 residues.

The chain couples TRBV4-1 to TRBJ1-1; tentatively, D is TRBD1 (5 bases). The CDR3 has 15 amino acids. Per germline, CDR1 MGHRA and CDR2 YSYEKL. Between the trimmed V and J ends, which lost 4 bases and 0 bases, there was a span of 12 bases. CDR3 in amino acids: CASSRIQGVNTEAFF. The CDR3 coding sequence is TGCGCCAGCAGCCGGATACAAGGGGTGAACACTGAAGCTTTCTTT.

The chain recombines TRBV7-9 with TRBJ1-2; D is uncertain. Trimming pared 2 bases from V and 6 bases from J, leaving 10 bases between. Per germline, CDR1 SEHNR and CDR2 FQNEAQ (reference sequence). This CDR3 region has 13 residues. The CDR3 DNA is TGTGCCAGCAGCTTAAGGGAGGGAAATGGCTACACCTTC. Translating gives CASSLREGNGYTF.

This chain's CDR3 is CASSLRGASTDTQYF. In DNA form, the CDR3 reads TGTGCCAGCAGCCTGCGTGGGGCTAGCACAGATACGCAGTATTTT. The V gene is TRBV28, the J gene TRBJ2-3; possible D gene TRBD1, 5 bases. The ends were cut back, 6 bases at V and 0 bases at J, with 13 bases in the middle. Germline CDR1 reads MDHEN; CDR2 reads SYDVKM. CDR3 length: 15 residues.

The CDR3 DNA sequence: TGTGCCAGTAGTATCCCCCGAGATTCGCCGAGATTGTTTTTT. Protein: CASSIPRDSPRLFF. This rearrangement joins TRBV19 to TRBJ1-4; D unresolved. Per the germline V gene, CDR1 is LNHDA and CDR2 is SQIVND (reference sequence). Trimming removed 3 bases at V and 15 bases at J, with 20 bases between. CDR3 length: 14 amino acids.

Written as DNA, the CDR3 is TGTGCCAGCAGCGCGACAGGGATGGAGTACTTC. Its translation is CASSATGMEYF. The rearrangement joins TRBV5-6 to TRBJ2-7, with 7 bases lining up with TRBD1. CDR1 and CDR2 (germline): SGHDT, YYEEEE. V was clipped by 4 bases and J by 11 bases; unmatched bases: 6. The CDR3 spans 11 residues.

This chain joins TRBV25-1 and TRBJ1-2; weak D call: TRBD1 (5 bases). V lost 6 bases, J lost 6 bases, and 14 bases lay in between. The CDR3 has 13 residues. Per the germline V gene, CDR1 is MGHDK and CDR2 is SYGVNS. The CDR3 here is CASSPQGSNGYTF. The CDR3 DNA follows: TGTGCCAGCAGCCCCCAGGGAAGTAATGGCTACACCTTC.

The V call is TRBV11-2, the J call TRBJ1-4, with D unresolved. The CDR3 runs to 15 residues. V was shortened by 5 bases and J by 0 bases, with 10 bases between the two germline ends. Germline V gives CDR1 SGHAT, CDR2 FQNNGV. The CDR3 DNA reads TGTGCCAGCAGCCCCTTCACTGCAACTAATGAAAAACTGTTTTTT. As protein: CASSPFTATNEKLFF.

V and J are TRBV6-2 or TRBV6-3 and TRBJ1-5; TRBD1 aligns across 11 bases. Germline CDR1 reads MNHEY; CDR2 reads SVGEGT. This CDR3 region has 17 residues. The ends lost 6 bases at V and 1 base at J; junction bases unmatched: 8. The CDR3 loop reads CASSSGQGAESNQPQHF. CDR3 nucleotide sequence: TGTGCCAGCAGCTCTGGACAGGGGGCGGAAAGCAATCAGCCCCAGCATTTT.

The chain recombines TRBV11-2 with TRBJ2-4; TRBD2 matches 7 bases. The CDR3 loop spans 15 amino acids. After removal of 2 bases from V and 4 bases from J, the junction contained 5 bases not matched to a gene. Per germline, CDR1 SGHAT and CDR2 FQNNGV. The CDR3 spells CASSLNWEGKNIQYF. The CDR3 DNA is TGTGCCAGCAGCTTAAATTGGGAGGGAAAAAACATTCAGTACTTC.

V gene TRBV7-9 combines with J gene TRBJ1-1, with no clear D. The ends were cut back, 5 bases at V and 11 bases at J, with 15 bases in the middle. Germline V gene sequence: CDR1 SEHNR, CDR2 FQNEAQ (reference sequence). The length of the CDR3 is 12 residues. CDR3 coding DNA: TGTGCCAGCAGCCTCGGTAACAGCGGGGCTTTCTTT. Protein sequence: CASSLGNSGAFF.